The entry that follows covers one T cell receptor beta chain sequence. What it binds is not known. The data were obtained in a study of vaccination and CD4 T cells after COVID-19. At the level of the study: At a median approximately 76 days (range 14 to 241) after dose two, post-vaccine samples were obtained.

The Oncomine TCR Beta short-read assay was what sequenced the DNA obtained from cultured CD4+ T cells. A single record per CDR3 protein comes from TCRdb applying MiXCR to the PCR reads. Of roughly 16,000 distinct CDR3 sequences listed, 75% were seen once; the top ten hold 9% to 10%. V was clipped by 4 bases and J by 5 bases, with 12 bases between them. CDR1 and CDR2 from the germline V gene are SNHLY and FYNNEI. The CDR3 is made up of 13 amino acids. Regarding treatment: roughly ten-day PBMC culture with coronavirus spike peptide pools or control peptides (ViraFEST assay). The sequence derives from a human donor who received a COVID-19 vaccine. The sample consisted of CD4+ T cells from blood, cultured in vitro, taken after SARS-CoV-2 vaccination. The chain has TRBV2 and TRBJ2-7, with D perhaps matching TRBD2 (5 bases). The CDR3 reads CASSGTHGDEQYF. Written as DNA, the CDR3 is TGTGCCAGCAGTGGGACGCACGGGGACGAGCAGTACTTC.